This TCR beta chain was observed in a study of T cell repertoires in urothelial bladder cancer. Overall study: Three lesions each were cT0, cTa, cT1, and cT2 or greater. Points from the study as a whole: Infiltrating lymphocytes: median roughly 2% in carcinoma versus about 12% in benign specimens. Benign specimens held more T cells than urothelial carcinoma specimens. A single clone reached about 2% in benign versus up to about 17% in carcinoma.

Germline CDR1 is SGHRS and CDR2 is YFSETQ. This CDR3 has 14 amino acids. With 2 bases clipped from V and 2 bases from J, the junction kept 3 bases outside the gene matches. This clone was counted between two and nine times. The antigen is unknown. The table came from immunoSEQ multiplex PCR; TCRdb's copy has only in-frame clones and leaves some out. The data show about 1,300 clones, roughly two thirds seen once. The sample was tumor-infiltrating cells from bladder cancer. The receptor was isolated from a human donor with urothelial carcinoma. This rearrangement joins TRBV5-1 to TRBJ2-7; TRBD1 agrees at 8 bases. The DNA for the CDR3 is TGCGCCAGCAGCTTCACAGGGGGAGCCTACGAGCAGTACTTC. This sequence encodes CASSFTGGAYEQYF.